The T cell receptor (beta chain) described here comes from a study of cytomegalovirus exposure and HLA in healthy donors (dated by TCRdb to about 2017). The study in broad terms: In an earlier analysis of 587 of the donors, under 300 Gb of sequence data and 120 million or so unique TCR beta sequences from about 179 million T cells were reported. About 300 gigabases of sequencing data and some 85 million unique TCR sequences were included in an early release covering several hundred HLA-typed donors. Besides the first cohort of about 730 subjects, a separate validation cohort made up of 120 different subjects was used. Rather than using new phenotypic data, the later analysis identified candidate immune exposures from TCR beta sequences and from how often those sequences occurred across donors. A later genetic analysis took genome-wide SNP genotypes for 398 of the 666 donors and used that subset as a discovery cohort. Roughly five DR-DQ haplotypes were treated as single units for association and clustering because of strong linkage in the cohort. Donor age, sex, ethnicity and CMV serostatus were compiled alongside the repertoire data. HLA typing covered class I and class II loci at four-digit resolution. The study combined high-throughput TCR immunosequencing, statistical association of individual TCRs with disease status, and machine learning to predict cytomegalovirus infection status. The study profiled the T cell repertoires of hundreds of subjects by immunosequencing and related them to cytomegalovirus serostatus. The study aimed to test whether cataloging public T cell receptors could reveal signatures of past pathogen exposure. In an earlier analysis of 587 of the donors, high-throughput TCR beta sequencing was used to judge whether each TCR beta V gene segment behaved as functional or pseudogenic. Among the approximately 420 genotyped donors, around 79% belonged to the genetic ancestry cluster associated with self-reported Caucasian donors. All discovery cohort repertoires had been generated using a single sequencing platform. Across around 400 genotyped donors of the cohort, an average of roughly 250,000 unique TCR beta nucleotide sequences per donor were sequenced, and roughly 17% of those sequences were non-productive. The number of donors typed differed by locus, with roughly 620-640 for A, B, C, DRB1 and DQB1, around 520 for DQA1, 600 to 610 for DPA1, and about 450 for DPB1. In a later analysis, previously published TCR beta repertoires from 600 to 850 donors were re-analyzed and high-resolution HLA genotyping was added so that TCR occurrence patterns could be studied.

The cohort comprised 550 to 700 healthy bone marrow donors. At the time of sampling, all cohort members were nominally healthy, though unrecorded immune exposures were likely present. Of the 610 or so cohort members, some 270 had positive CMV serostatus and approximately 360 had negative CMV serostatus, and CMV serostatus was not recorded for the donor. A peripheral blood sample was provided by each donor, and peripheral blood mononuclear cells were used for TCR beta sequencing. The Qiagen DNeasy Blood Extraction Kit was used to extract genomic DNA from the blood cell samples. From the cysteine up to the phenylalanine, the CDR3 has a length of 16 residues. Kept here is only the CDR3 DNA, which spans 48 bases and is read in frame from base 1. According to the germline V gene (reference sequence), CDR1 reads SGHNT and CDR2 reads YYREEE. Trimming accounts for 3 bases at V and 0 bases at J, while the number of junction bases matched to no gene is 5.

Study-level results and caveats: In a later analysis, around 17,000 TCR beta sequences were associated with specific HLA alleles at a false discovery rate of 0.05. A further reported finding was that TCR beta sequences accurately predicted the HLA-A and HLA-B alleles for most subjects in the first cohort. An association between a missense DCLRE1C variant and V-gene and J-gene trimming of TCR beta chains was found in a later genetic analysis and replicated in an independent cohort. Three of the identified cytomegalovirus-associated TCR beta chains were confirmed in vitro to be specific for cytomegalovirus antigens. Several of the top co-occurrence clusters appeared to be linked to parvovirus B19, influenza, CMV and Epstein-Barr virus, according to a later analysis. The study gave a list of roughly 150 TCR beta chains associated with cytomegalovirus. Correlated functional status among segregating V segments might reflect linkage disequilibrium, but an unknown experimental factor could not be ruled out. Roughly uniform sequencing depth across donors was assumed in presence/absence analyses, although this assumption may not hold. A later genetic analysis reported fewer N-insertions in productive TCRs among donors in an Asian-associated ancestry cluster than the roughly 700-donor mean. According to a later analysis, most CMV-associated TCR beta chains appeared to be HLA-restricted, and the HLA associations seemed to be driven largely by CMV exposure. Because the 87-base-pair reads could not distinguish some IMGT-functional V segments, including TRBV6-2 and TRBV6-3, those segments were excluded. Compared with equally common non-associated chains, HLA-associated TCR beta chains in a later analysis were more clonally expanded and had lower generation probabilities. When HLA alleles, especially DR and DQ, strongly co-occurred, attributing TCR associations to individual alleles was difficult. Most TCR sequences were observed very rarely across donors, whereas some public TCRs were present in many individuals. In an earlier analysis of approximately 590 of the donors, most TCR beta V segments appeared in productive rearrangements about 90% or about 30% of the time, broadly matching IMGT annotations. Only TCR beta chains were sequenced in this cohort, and the absence of alpha or paired-chain data limited detectable features. A cluster of highly shared sequence variants was judged likely to be a technical artifact of the sequencing pipeline. The classifier was reported to diagnose cytomegalovirus status with high specificity and sensitivity in both the original and validation cohorts. In a later analysis, the rate of TCR association differed among HLA loci, with DRB1 alleles having the most associated TCRs and HLA-C alleles having the fewest. The only immune exposure information available for the cohort was CMV serostatus. The authors suggested that the approach could potentially be generalized to other disease states and immunological phenotypes. Because some donors lacked HLA typing at each locus, the association tests relied only on the typed subset. Because counts were too low, roughly 17 rarely observed V segments, including chromosome 9 orphons, were left out of the earlier analysis of 587 of the donors.

Library preparation used the immunoSEQ multiplex PCR assay. The multiplex PCR relied on a mix of 60 forward primers for TCR Vbeta segments and 13 reverse primers for TCR Jbeta segments. A multiplex PCR assay on genomic DNA amplified the CDR3 region of rearranged TCR beta genes. Amplified TCR beta libraries were sequenced as 87-base-pair reads on the Illumina HiSeq System. Per the original workflow: In a later analysis, tens of millions of unique TCR beta chains were counted across the 650 to 700 repertoires, and roughly 11 million of these chains were shared by at least two donors. Raw reads were error-corrected and collapsed into unique sequences with a nearest-neighbor algorithm that merged closely related sequences to remove PCR and sequencing errors. To assign V, D and J gene segments, CDR3 sequences were aligned to IMGT reference sequences. For a sequence to be retained, a match of at least six nucleotides was required to both a V gene segment and a J gene segment. A rearrangement counted as productive if the CDR3 had no stop codons and remained in frame with V and J, and every other rearrangement counted as non-productive. CDR3 was defined by IMGT convention, running from the second conserved V-encoded cysteine to the conserved J-encoded phenylalanine. In an earlier analysis of approximately 500 of the donors, sequences lacking an unambiguous match to a single V gene segment were excluded. An earlier analysis of fewer than 650 of the donors classified V segments as functional when productive rearrangements were above 56.7% and as segregating when the standard deviation between donors was above 5%. To diagnose cytomegalovirus status from the catalog of TCR beta chain sequences, a statistical classification framework was built. In a later analysis, V and J genes were assigned by comparing TCR nucleotide sequences against IMGT/GENE-DB human TR gene sequences. A later analysis assigned CDR3 sequences and most-parsimonious VDJ recombination scenarios with the TCRdist pipeline. In a later analysis, each TCR beta chain was defined by its CDR3 amino acid sequence together with its V-gene family, and reads without a unique V-gene family were excluded. To address suspected cross-contamination and a sequencing artifact, a later analysis removed approximately 590 highly shared, low-generation-probability nucleotide sequences. A later analysis calculated a clonal expansion index for each public chain from normalized within-repertoire ranks of inferred template counts. In a later analysis, generation probabilities were computed with a VDJ recombination model fitted to out-of-frame rearrangements, and the resulting probabilities were checked against IGoR. A later analysis scored TCR-TCR, TCR-HLA and TCR-CMV co-occurrence with hypergeometric tests, applying a repertoire-size bias correction to TCR pairs. False discovery rates were estimated in a later analysis by permuting HLA or CMV assignments 20 times. In a later analysis, co-occurring TCRs were grouped using DBSCAN, with TCRdist sequence similarity added in when clustering inside HLA-allele-positive subsets. Co-occurrence clustering excluded repertoires with fewer than 30,000 or more than 120,000 public chains, plus five with anomalous nucleotide sharing. Sourced from immuneACCESS, this table was stored by TCRdb with only in-frame sequences that have V and J called. A share of the clones is absent; for the studies checked, an unresolved V gene accounts for under half, and the remainder has no known explanation. V and J calls and clone size follow that table, whereas D and trimming were derived from the DNA. Counted in this sample were 85,000 to 100,000 clones; around 80% of them appeared once. The ten largest clones add up to roughly 8.3% of the sample.

A remark on this clone: Its antigen specificity is not known. Qualities for individual bases were not recorded, and no much larger clone is one base off.

The chain was built from TRBV5-4 and TRBJ2-3, with TRBD2 identical over 9 junction bases. The sample taken for sequencing was PBMCs. The sequence was collected from a human donor in good health. The sequence in DNA is TGTGCCAGCAGCTCTCTAGCGGGGACTAGCACAGATACGCAGTATTTT. This codes for CASSSLAGTSTDTQYF.